What follows is one T cell receptor (beta chain) and its context. Assay used: immunoSEQ multiplex PCR; TCRdb lists only in-frame clones, some missing. The sample lists under 350,000 clones, 70% to 90% occurring once. The CDR3 runs to 16 residues. Germline V gene data show CDR1 as SQVTM and CDR2 as ANQGSEA. V dropped 5 bases and J dropped 8; count of bases not matched to a gene: 18. The data were obtained in a study of blood T cell repertoires in COVID-19. Across the whole study: Sites across the United States, Italy and Spain contributed samples from acute and convalescent COVID-19.

This receptor was obtained from a woman between 35 and 50 years old with acute COVID-19. Sequenced sample: PBMCs or T cells enriched from blood (not recorded which). The chain links TRBV29-1 to TRBJ1-2; TRBD1 aligns across 9 bases. The CDR3 bases are TGCAGCGTTACTAACGGGGGGACAGGGTTTGATCGGGGCTACACCTTC. Amino acid sequence: CSVTNGGTGFDRGYTF.